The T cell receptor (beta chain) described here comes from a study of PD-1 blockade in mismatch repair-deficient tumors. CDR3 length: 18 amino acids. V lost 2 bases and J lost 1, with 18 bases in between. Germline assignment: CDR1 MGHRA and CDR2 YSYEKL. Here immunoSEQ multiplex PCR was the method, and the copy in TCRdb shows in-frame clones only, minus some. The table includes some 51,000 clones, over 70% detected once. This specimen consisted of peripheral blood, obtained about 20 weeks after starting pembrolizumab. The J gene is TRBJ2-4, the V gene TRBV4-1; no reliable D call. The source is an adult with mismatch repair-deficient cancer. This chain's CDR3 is CASSQFTTPGRAKNIQYF. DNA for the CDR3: TGCGCCAGCAGCCAATTCACCACACCCGGGCGGGCCAAAAACATTCAGTACTTC.